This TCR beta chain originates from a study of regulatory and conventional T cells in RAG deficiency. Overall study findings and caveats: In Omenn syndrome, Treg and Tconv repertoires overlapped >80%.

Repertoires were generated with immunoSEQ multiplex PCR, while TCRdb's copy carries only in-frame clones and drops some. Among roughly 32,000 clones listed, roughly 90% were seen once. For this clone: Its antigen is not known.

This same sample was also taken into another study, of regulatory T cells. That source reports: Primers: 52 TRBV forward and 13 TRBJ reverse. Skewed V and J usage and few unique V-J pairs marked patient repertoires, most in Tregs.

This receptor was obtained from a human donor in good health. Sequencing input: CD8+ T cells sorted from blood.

The chain's CDR3 is CASRASLSGANVLTF. The CDR3 bases are TGCGCCAGCAGGGCTTCCCTCTCTGGGGCCAACGTCCTGACTTTC. The V call is TRBV5-1, the J call TRBJ2-6, with unresolved D. CDR1 is SGHRS, CDR2 YFSETQ, per germline. The V end lost 5 bases, the J end lost 0 bases, and 9 bases lay between the germline ends. The CDR3 runs 15 residues.